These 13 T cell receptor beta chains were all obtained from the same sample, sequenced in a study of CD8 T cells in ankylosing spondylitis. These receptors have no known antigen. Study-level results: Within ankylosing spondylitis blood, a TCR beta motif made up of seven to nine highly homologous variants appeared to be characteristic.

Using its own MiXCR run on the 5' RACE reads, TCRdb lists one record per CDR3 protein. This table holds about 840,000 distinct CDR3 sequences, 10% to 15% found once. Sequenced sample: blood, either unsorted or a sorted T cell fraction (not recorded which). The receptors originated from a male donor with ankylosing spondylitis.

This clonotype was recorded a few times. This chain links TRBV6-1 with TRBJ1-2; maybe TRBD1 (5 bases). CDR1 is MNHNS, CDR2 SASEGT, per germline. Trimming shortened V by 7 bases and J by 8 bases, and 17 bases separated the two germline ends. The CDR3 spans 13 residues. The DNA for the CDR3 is TGTGCCAGCAAGCGGACAATCCAGGACGGCTACACCTTC. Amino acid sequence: CASKRTIQDGYTF.

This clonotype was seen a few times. CDR3 amino acids: CASSQVRVGSYEQYF. For the CDR3, the DNA is TGTGCCAGCAGCCAAGTCCGCGTGGGTTCCTACGAGCAGTACTTC. This chain uses TRBV4-2 with TRBJ2-7, with D unclear. The V end was cut by 1 base, the J end by 1 base, with 11 bases between. This CDR3 spans 15 amino acids. The V gene's germline CDR1 is LGHNA and CDR2 YNFKEQ.

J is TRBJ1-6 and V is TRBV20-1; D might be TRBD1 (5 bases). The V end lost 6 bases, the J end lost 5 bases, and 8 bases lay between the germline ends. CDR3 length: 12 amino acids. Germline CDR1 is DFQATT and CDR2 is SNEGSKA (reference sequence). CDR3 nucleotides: TGCAGTGCCGAGGGGAATAATTCACCCCTCCACTTT. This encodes CSAEGNNSPLHF.

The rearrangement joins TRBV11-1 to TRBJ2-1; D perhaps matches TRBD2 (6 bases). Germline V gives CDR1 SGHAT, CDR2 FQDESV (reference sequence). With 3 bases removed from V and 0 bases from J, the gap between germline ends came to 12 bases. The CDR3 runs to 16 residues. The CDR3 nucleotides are TGTGCCAGCAGCTTCTCCGGGACTCCCTCCTACAATGAGCAGTTCTTC. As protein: CASSFSGTPSYNEQFF.

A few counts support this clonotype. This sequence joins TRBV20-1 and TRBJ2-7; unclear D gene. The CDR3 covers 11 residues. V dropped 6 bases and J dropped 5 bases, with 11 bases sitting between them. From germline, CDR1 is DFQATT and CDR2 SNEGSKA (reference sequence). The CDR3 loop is CSATRLNEQYF. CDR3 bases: TGCAGTGCGACCCGTCTCAACGAGCAGTACTTC.

CDR3 in amino acids: CSATLAGEAYEQYF. CDR3 nucleotide sequence: TGCAGTGCTACCCTCGCGGGAGAAGCCTACGAGCAGTACTTC. The chain joins TRBV20-1 to TRBJ2-7, with 7 bases identical to TRBD2. CDR1 and CDR2 (germline): DFQATT, SNEGSKA (reference sequence). With 4 bases clipped from V and 2 bases from J, the junction kept 8 bases outside the gene matches. The CDR3 is made up of 14 amino acids.

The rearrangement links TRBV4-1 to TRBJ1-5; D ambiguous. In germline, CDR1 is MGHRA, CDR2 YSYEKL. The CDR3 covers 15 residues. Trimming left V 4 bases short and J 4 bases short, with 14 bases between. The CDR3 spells CASSRNDEQNQPQHF. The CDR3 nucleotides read TGCGCCAGCAGCCGAAATGACGAACAGAATCAGCCCCAGCATTTT.

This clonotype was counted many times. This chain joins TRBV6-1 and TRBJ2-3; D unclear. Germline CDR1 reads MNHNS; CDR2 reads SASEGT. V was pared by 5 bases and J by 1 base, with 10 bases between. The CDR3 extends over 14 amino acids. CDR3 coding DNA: TGTGCCAGCAGTCCAAGGGTCGGCACAGATACGCAGTATTTT. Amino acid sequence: CASSPRVGTDTQYF.

CDR3 amino acids: CASSAPGQRNTEAFF. For the CDR3, the DNA is TGTGCCAGCAGCGCCCCGGGACAGAGGAACACTGAAGCTTTCTTT. This chain connects TRBV7-2 to TRBJ1-1; 7 bases are shared with TRBD1. Germline V gives CDR1 SGHTA, CDR2 FQGNSA. V lost 5 bases and J lost 1; bases outside the gene matches: 7. The CDR3 sequence is 15 residues long.

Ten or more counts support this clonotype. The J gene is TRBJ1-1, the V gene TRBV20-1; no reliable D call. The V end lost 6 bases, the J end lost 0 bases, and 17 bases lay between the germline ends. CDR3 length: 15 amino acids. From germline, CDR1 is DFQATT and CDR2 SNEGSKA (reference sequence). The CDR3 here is CSARRGTAMNTEAFF. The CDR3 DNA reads TGCAGTGCCCGACGGGGAACTGCTATGAACACTGAAGCTTTCTTT.

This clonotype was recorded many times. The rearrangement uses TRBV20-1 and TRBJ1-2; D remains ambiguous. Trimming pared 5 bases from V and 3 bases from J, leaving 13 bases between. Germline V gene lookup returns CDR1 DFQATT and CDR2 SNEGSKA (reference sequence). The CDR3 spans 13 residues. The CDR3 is CSAVRVFDYGYTF. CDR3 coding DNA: TGCAGTGCTGTTCGGGTTTTCGACTATGGCTACACCTTC.

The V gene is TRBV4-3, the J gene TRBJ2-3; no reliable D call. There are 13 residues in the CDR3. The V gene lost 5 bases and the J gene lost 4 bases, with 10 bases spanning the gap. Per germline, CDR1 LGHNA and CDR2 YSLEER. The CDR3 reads CASSTTRADTQYF. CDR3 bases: TGCGCCAGCAGCACAACGAGAGCAGATACGCAGTATTTT.

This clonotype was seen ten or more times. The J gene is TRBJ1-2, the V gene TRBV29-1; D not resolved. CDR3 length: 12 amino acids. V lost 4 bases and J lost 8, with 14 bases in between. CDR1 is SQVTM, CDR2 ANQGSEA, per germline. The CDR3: CSVGSLKGGYTF. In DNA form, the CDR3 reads TGCAGCGTTGGGAGTCTCAAAGGGGGCTACACCTTC.